The clone carrying this TCR beta chain showed up many times. This entry is derived from a study of blood T cells in healthy people across ages. Using a J-beta primer mix together with a sample-barcoded 5' primer, a second PCR was run for about 6 to 12 cycles. TCRdb re-analysed the 5' RACE reads in MiXCR, keeping a single row per CDR3 protein. Among some 930,000 distinct CDR3 sequences listed, about 28% were seen once. J lost 1 base, V lost 2 bases, and 9 bases had no gene match. CDR3 size: 16 residues. The germline V gene encodes CDR1 SQVTM and CDR2 ANQGSEA. Aged about 6 to 100, donors were systemically healthy Caucasians from Russia. The sample was also reused in another study, on T cells of mothers and their children.

This TCR was sampled from a woman aged 40 to 50 in good health. The sequencing sample was made of blood. V is TRBV29-1 and J is TRBJ2-7; TRBD1 aligns across 9 bases. CDR3 nucleotides: TGCAGCGTTGAATTTTCAGAGACAGGGGGTTCCTACGAGCAGTACTTC. Translated: CSVEFSETGGSYEQYF.